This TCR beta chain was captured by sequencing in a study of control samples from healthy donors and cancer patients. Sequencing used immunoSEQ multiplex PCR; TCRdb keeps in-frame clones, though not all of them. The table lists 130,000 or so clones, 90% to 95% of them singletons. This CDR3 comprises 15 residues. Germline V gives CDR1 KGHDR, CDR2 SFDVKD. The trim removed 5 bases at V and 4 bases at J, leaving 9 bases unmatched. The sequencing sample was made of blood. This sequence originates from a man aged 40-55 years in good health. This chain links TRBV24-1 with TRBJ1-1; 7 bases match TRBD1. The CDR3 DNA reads TGTGCCACCAGTGGAATTGGTAGGGGGCCCACTGAAGCTTTCTTT. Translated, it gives CATSGIGRGPTEAFF.